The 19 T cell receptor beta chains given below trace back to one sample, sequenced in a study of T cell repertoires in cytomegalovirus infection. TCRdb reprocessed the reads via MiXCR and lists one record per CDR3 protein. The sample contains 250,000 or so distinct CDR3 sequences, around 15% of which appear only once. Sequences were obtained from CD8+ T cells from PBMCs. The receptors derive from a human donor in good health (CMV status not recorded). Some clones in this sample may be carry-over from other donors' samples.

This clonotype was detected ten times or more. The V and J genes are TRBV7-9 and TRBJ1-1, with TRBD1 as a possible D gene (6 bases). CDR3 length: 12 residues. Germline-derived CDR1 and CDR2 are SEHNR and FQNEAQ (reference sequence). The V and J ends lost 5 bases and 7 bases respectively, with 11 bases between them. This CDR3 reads CASSKGGLEAFF. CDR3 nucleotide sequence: TGTGCCAGCAGCAAGGGGGGCCTTGAAGCTTTCTTT. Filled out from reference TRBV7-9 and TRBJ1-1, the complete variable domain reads DTGVSQNPRHKITKRGQNVTFRCDPISEHNRLYWYRQTLGQGPEFLTYFQNEAQLEKSRLLSDRFSAERPKGSFSTLEIQRTEQGDSAMYLCASSKGGLEAFFGQGTRLTVV.

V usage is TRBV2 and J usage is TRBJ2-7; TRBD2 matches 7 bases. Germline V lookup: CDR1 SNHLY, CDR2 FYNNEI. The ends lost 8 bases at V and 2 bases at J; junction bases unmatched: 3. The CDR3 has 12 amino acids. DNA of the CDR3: TGTGCCAGCCGGGGGGATCCCTACGAGCAGTACTTC. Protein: CASRGDPYEQYF.

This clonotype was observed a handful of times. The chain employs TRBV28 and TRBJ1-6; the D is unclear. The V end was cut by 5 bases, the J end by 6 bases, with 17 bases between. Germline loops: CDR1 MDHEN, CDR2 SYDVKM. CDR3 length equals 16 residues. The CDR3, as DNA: TGTGCCAGCAGTCCAATCTACACTCGGAGTAATTCACCCCTCCACTTT. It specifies CASSPIYTRSNSPLHF.

In nucleotides, the CDR3 is TGTGCCAGCAGCTTTCGGGTAGCCGATTTGGGAGATACGCAGTATTTT. Amino acid sequence: CASSFRVADLGDTQYF. The chain combines TRBV7-8 with TRBJ2-3; D unclear. Germline V CDR1 and CDR2: SGHVS, FQNEAQ. The CDR3 covers 16 residues. V lost 3 bases, J lost 5 bases, and 18 bases lay in between.

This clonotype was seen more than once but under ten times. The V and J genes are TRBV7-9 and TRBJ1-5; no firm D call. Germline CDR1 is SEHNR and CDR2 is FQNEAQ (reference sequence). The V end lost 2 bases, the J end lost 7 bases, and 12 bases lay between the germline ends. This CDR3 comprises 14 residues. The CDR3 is CASSLPGVGQPQHF. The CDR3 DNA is TGTGCCAGCAGCTTACCCGGAGTGGGGCAGCCCCAGCATTTT.

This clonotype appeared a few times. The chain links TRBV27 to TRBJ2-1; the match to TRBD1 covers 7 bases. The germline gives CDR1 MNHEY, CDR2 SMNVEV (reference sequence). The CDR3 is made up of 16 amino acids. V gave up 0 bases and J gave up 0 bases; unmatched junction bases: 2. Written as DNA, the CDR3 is TGTGCCAGCAGTTTATCGGGACAGCGCTCCTACAATGAGCAGTTCTTC. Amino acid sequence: CASSLSGQRSYNEQFF.

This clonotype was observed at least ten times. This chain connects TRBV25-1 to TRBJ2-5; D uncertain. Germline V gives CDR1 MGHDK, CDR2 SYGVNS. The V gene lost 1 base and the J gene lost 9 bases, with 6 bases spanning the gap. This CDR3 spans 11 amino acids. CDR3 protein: CASSESRSQYF. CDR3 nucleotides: TGTGCCAGCAGTGAATCTCGGTCCCAGTACTTC.

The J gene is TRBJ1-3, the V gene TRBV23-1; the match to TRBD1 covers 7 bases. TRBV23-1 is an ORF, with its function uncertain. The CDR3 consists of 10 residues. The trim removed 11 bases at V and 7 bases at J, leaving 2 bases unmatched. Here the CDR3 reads CADRVNTIYF. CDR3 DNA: TGCGCCGACAGGGTTAACACCATATATTTT.

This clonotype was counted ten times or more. CDR3 in DNA: TGTGCCAGCGGGGGGCGAACAGGTTTACAAGAGACCCAGTACTTC. Amino acid sequence: CASGGRTGLQETQYF. The chain links TRBV7-2 to TRBJ2-5; the D call may be TRBD1 or TRBD2 (6 bases each). The germline V and J ends were trimmed by 8 bases and 2 bases, with 18 bases remaining between them. The CDR3 loop spans 15 amino acids. The germline CDR1 and CDR2 sequences are SGHTA and FQGNSA.

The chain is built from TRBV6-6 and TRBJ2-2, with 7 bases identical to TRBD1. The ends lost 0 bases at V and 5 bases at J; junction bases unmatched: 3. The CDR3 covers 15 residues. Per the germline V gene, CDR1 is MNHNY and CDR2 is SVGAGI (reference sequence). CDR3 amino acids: CASSYSSTGTGELFF. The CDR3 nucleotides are TGTGCCAGCAGTTACTCGTCGACAGGGACCGGGGAGCTGTTTTTT.

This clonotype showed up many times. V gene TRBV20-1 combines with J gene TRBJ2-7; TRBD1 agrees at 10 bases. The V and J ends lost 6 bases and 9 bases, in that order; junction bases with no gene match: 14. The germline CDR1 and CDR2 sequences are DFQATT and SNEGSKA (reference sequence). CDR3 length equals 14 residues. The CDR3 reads CSATRGQGFRLQYF. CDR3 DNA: TGCAGTGCGACCCGGGGACAGGGGTTTAGGTTGCAGTACTTC.

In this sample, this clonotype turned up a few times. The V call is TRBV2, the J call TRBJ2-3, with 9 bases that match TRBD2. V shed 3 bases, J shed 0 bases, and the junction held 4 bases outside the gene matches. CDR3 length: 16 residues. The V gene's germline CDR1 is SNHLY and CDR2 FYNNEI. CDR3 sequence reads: CASSDARGGSTDTQYF. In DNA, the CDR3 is TGTGCCAGCAGTGATGCGCGGGGGGGTAGCACAGATACGCAGTATTTT.

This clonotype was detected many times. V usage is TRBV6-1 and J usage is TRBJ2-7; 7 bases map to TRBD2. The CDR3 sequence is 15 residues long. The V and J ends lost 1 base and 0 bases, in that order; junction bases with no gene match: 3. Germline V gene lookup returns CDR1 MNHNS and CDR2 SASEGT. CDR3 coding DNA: TGTGCCAGCAGTGAAGAGGGCGGGAGCTCCTACGAGCAGTACTTC. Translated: CASSEEGGSSYEQYF.

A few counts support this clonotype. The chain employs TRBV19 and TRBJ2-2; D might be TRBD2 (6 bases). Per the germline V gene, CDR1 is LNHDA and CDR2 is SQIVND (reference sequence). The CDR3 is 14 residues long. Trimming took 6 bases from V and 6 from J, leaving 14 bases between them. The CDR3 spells CASSPAGTSGELFF. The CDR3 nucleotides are TGTGCCAGTAGCCCCGCGGGGACGTCCGGGGAGCTGTTTTTT.

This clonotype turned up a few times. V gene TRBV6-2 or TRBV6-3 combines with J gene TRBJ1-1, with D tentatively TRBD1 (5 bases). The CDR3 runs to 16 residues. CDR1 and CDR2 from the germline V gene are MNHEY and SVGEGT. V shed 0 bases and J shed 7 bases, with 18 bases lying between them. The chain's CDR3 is CASSYSGRMGQLEAFF. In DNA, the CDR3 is TGTGCCAGCAGTTACTCCGGGCGAATGGGGCAACTTGAAGCTTTCTTT.

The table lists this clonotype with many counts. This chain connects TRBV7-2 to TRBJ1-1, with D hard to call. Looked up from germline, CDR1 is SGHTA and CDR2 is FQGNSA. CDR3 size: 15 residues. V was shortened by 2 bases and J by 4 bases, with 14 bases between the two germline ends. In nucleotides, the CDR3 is TGTGCCAGCAGCTTAAACGAGGGCATGGGCACTGAAGCTTTCTTT. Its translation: CASSLNEGMGTEAFF.

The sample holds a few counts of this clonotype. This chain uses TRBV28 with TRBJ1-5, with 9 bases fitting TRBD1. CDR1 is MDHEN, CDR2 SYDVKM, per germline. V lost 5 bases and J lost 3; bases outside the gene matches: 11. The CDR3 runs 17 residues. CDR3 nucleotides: TGTGCCAGCAGTCCCTGGACAGGGGCTGGGGCCAATCAGCCCCAGCATTTT. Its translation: CASSPWTGAGANQPQHF.

DNA of the CDR3: TGTGCCAGCAGCTCACAGATGGATCGGGGATTAGCCAAAAACATTCAGTACTTC. Amino acids: CASSSQMDRGLAKNIQYF. V gene TRBV7-9 combines with J gene TRBJ2-4; D perhaps matches TRBD2 (5 bases). With 4 bases removed from V and 0 bases from J, the gap between germline ends came to 19 bases. The CDR3 loop spans 18 amino acids. Germline assignment: CDR1 SEHNR and CDR2 FQNEAQ (reference sequence).

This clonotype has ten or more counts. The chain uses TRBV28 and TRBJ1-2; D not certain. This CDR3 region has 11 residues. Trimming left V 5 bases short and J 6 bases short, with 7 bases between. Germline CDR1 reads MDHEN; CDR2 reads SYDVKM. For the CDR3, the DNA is TGTGCCAGCAGTCCAGAAAATGGCTACACCTTC. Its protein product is CASSPENGYTF.